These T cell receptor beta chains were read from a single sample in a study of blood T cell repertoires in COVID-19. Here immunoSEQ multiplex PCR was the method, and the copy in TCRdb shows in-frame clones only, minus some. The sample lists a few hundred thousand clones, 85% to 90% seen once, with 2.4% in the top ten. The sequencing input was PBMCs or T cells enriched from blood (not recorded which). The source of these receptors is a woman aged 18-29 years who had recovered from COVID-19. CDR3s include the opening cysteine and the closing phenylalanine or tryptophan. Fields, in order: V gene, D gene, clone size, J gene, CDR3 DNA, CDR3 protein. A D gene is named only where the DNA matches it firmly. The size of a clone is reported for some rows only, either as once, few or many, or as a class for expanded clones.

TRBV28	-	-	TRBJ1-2	TGTGCTAGTTCGGGTAGCCCCTCGGGTTATGGCTACACCTTC	CASSGSPSGYGYTF
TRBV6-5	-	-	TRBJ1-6	TGTGCCACCCATAGAGGGAATTCACCCCTCCACTTT	CATHRGNSPLHF
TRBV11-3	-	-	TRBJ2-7	TGTGCCAGCAGCTTGAATTCAGGTCCCTACGAGCAGTACTTC	CASSLNSGPYEQYF
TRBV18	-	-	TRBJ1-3	TGTGCCAGCTCACCAAATGACTGGCACTCTGGAAACACCATATATTTT	CASSPNDWHSGNTIYF
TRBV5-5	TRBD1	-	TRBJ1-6	TGTGCCAGCAGCTTGGTCGACAGGGGGCAGTCACCCCTCCACTTT	CASSLVDRGQSPLHF
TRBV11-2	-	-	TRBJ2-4	TGTGCCAGCAGCTTAGATCCGTCCTGGGGCCGCGGCATTCAGTACTTC	CASSLDPSWGRGIQYF
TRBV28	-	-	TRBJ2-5	TGTGCCAGCAGTTTCCCGAACAGGGCGTATGAACGGGGAGAGACCCAGTACTTC	CASSFPNRAYERGETQYF
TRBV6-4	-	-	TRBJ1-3	TGTGCCAGCAGTGACCCCCGGGACATAATAGCCACCATATATTTT	CASSDPRDIIATIYF
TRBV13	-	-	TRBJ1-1	TGTGCCAGCAGCTTAGAGCAGGGGACCCTCACTGAAGCTTTCTTT	CASSLEQGTLTEAFF
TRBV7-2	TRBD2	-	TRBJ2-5	TGTGCCAGCAGCCCCGGGGTAGCGGGGCTCGAGACCCAGTACTTC	CASSPGVAGLETQYF
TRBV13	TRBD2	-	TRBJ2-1	TGTGCCAGCAGCTTATGGAGCGGGGGGAGCTCCTACAATGAGCAGTTCTTC	CASSLWSGGSSYNEQFF
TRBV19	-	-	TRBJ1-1	TGTGCCAGTAGTAATTGGGGGCCAGGGATTATGAACACTGAAGCTTTCTTT	CASSNWGPGIMNTEAFF
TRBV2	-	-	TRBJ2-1	TGTGCCAGCAGTGAGGGGCGGCTTGAGCAGTTCTTC	CASSEGRLEQFF
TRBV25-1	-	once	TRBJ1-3	TGTGCCAGCAGTGAACAGGGGCCTGAATGGGGAAACACCATATATTTT	CASSEQGPEWGNTIYF
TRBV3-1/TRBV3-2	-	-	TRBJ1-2	TGTGCCAGCAGCCACCGGAGAAACTATGGCTACACCTTC	CASSHRRNYGYTF
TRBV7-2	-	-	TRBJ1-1	TGTGCCAGCAGCAACCTTGCGGGGGAATGGACCACTGAAGCTTTCTTT	CASSNLAGEWTTEAFF
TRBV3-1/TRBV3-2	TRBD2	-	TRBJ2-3	TGTGCCAGCAGCCAAGGGTTCGGGGGGGCTCGGACAGATACGCAGTATTTT	CASSQGFGGARTDTQYF
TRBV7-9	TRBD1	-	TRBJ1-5	TGTGCCAGCAGCTTGGAGGGACAGGGGGTCCAGCCCCAGCATTTT	CASSLEGQGVQPQHF
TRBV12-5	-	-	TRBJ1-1	TGTGCTAGTGGTTTGGTAGGGGGAAACACTGAAGCTTTCTTT	CASGLVGGNTEAFF
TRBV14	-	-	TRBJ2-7	TGTGCCAGCAGCCAAGATCCTGGGCGGGTAGGCTACGAGCAGTACTTC	CASSQDPGRVGYEQYF
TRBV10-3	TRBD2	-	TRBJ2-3	TGTGCCATCAGTGAGTCGAATGAGCGGGGGCGCACAGATACGCAGTATTTT	CAISESNERGRTDTQYF
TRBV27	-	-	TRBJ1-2	TGTGCCAGCAGTTTACGGGGGGCAAACTATGGCTACACCTTC	CASSLRGANYGYTF
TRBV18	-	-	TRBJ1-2	TGTGCCAGCTCACCAGTGTCCCCCTCCCCTGGCTACACCTTC	CASSPVSPSPGYTF
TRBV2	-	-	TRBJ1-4	TGTGCCAGCAGTTCAGGGTCTTGGGCAACTAATGAAAAACTGTTTTTT	CASSSGSWATNEKLFF
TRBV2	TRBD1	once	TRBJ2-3	TGTGCCAGCAGGTTTGAGGGGGCGTCTAAACCCACAGATACGCAGTATTTT	CASRFEGASKPTDTQYF
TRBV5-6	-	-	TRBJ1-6	TGTGCCAGCAGTGACCATGCGGATATCACCTATAATTCACCCCTCCACTTT	CASSDHADITYNSPLHF
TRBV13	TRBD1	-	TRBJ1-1	TGTGCCAGCAGCTTTCAGGGGGCTGAAGCTTTCTTT	CASSFQGAEAFF
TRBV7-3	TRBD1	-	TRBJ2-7	TGTGCCAGCAGCACAACCGGGACAGGCGAGCAGTACTTC	CASSTTGTGEQYF
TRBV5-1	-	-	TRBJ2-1	TGCGCCAGCAGCTTGTTCCAGGTTCCCTACAATGAGCAGTTCTTC	CASSLFQVPYNEQFF